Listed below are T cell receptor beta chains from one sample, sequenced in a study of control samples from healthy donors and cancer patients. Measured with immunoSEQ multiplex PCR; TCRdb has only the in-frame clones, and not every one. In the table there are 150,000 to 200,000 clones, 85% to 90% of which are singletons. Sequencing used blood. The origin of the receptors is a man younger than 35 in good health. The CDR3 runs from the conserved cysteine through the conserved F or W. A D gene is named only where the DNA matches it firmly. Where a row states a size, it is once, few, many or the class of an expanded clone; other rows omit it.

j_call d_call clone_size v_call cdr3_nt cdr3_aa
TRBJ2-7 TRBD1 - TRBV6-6 TGTGCCAGCAGCCGGGACAGACTCTACGAGCAGTACTTC CASSRDRLYEQYF
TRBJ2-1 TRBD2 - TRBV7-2 TGTGCCAGCAGCCTGTCCGGGACTAGCCGGAATGAGCAGTTCTTC CASSLSGTSRNEQFF
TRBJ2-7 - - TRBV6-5 TGTGCCAGCAGTAAATTGGGACGGGGAAACTACGAGCAGTACTTC CASSKLGRGNYEQYF
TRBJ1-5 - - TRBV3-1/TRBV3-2 TGTGCCAGCAGCCAAGGGCATGGTCAGCCCCAGCATTTT CASSQGHGQPQHF
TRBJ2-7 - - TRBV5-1 TGCGCCAGCTCCCTGTTGAGTTCGGGGGCGAGCTCCTACGAGCAGTACTTC CASSLLSSGASSYEQYF
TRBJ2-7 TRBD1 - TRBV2 TGTGCCAGCACCCCACAGGGGGTTTTGTCCGAGCAGTACTTC CASTPQGVLSEQYF
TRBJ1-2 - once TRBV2 TGTGCCAGCAGTGAGTCAGTCGGACATCGTGGCTACACCTTC CASSESVGHRGYTF
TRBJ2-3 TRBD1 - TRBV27 TGTGCCAGCAGCGACAGGGGGTACACAGATACGCAGTATTTT CASSDRGYTDTQYF
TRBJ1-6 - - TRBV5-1 TGCGCCAGCAGCTTGATGGCAGGACGCTCCTATAATTCACCCCTCCACTTT CASSLMAGRSYNSPLHF
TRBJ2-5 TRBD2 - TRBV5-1 TGCGCCAGCAGCCAGTTTAGCGGGTTACAAGAGACCCAGTACTTC CASSQFSGLQETQYF
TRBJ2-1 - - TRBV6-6 TGTGCCAGCAGTTACTCGAACACCGACAATGAGCAGTTCTTC CASSYSNTDNEQFF
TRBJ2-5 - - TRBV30 TGTGCCTGGAGTGTAGGGAACGTAGAGACCCAGTACTTC CAWSVGNVETQYF
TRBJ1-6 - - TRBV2 TGTGCCAGCAATCTCCCCCCGGGTAATTCACCCCTCCACTTT CASNLPPGNSPLHF
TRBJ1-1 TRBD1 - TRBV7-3 TGTGCCAGCAGCTTGACAGGGGCCGGGGACACTGAAGCTTTCTTT CASSLTGAGDTEAFF
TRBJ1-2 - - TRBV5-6 TGTGCCAGCAGCGTAGTTGGGGACCCTAACTATGGCTACACCTTC CASSVVGDPNYGYTF
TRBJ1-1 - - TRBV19 TGTGCCAGTAGTATTCGGGTAGGGACTGAAGCTTTCTTT CASSIRVGTEAFF
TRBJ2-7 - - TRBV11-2 TGTGCCAGCAGCTTAGACCCCAATTACGAGCAGTACTTC CASSLDPNYEQYF
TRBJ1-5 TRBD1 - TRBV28 TGTGCCAGCAGTACAGGGGGCGACAATCAGCCCCAGCATTTT CASSTGGDNQPQHF
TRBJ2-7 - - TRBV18 TGTGCCAGCTCAAGAGGGGGAACCTACCCCTACGAGCAGTACTTC CASSRGGTYPYEQYF
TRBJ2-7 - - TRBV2 TGTGCCAGCAGGCCGGGACGGAGCTCCTACGAGCAGTACTTC CASRPGRSSYEQYF
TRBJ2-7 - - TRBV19 TGTGCCAGTAACCCGGGACTGAGCTACGAGCAGTACTTC CASNPGLSYEQYF
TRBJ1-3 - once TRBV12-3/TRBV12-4 TGTGCCAGCCGGACCATATATTTT CASRTIYF
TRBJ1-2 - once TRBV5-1 TGCGCCAGCAGCTTGGCCGAGGGTTATGGCTACACCTTC CASSLAEGYGYTF
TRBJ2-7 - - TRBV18 TGTGCCAGCTCACCGGGTTACGAGCAGTACTTC CASSPGYEQYF
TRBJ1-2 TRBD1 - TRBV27 TGTGCCAGCAGTTTATCCCCGGGACAGGGCTACGGCTACACCTTC CASSLSPGQGYGYTF
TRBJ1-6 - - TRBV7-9 TGTGCCAGCAGCTTAACGGGGCGGGATTCACCCCTCCACTTT CASSLTGRDSPLHF
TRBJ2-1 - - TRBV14 TGTGCCAGCAGCATTGTATCCTACAGTGAGCAGTTCTTC CASSIVSYSEQFF
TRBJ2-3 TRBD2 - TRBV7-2 TGTGCCTCAAGGCGGAGCGGGGTGGAAGATACGCAGTATTTT CASRRSGVEDTQYF
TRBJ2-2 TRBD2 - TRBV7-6 TGTGCCAGCAGCTTGCTAGCGGGGGTTAACACCGGGGAGCTGTTTTTT CASSLLAGVNTGELFF
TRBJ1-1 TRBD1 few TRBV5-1 TGCGCCAGCAGCTTGGCTTCTACAGGGGTGGGAACTGAAGCTTTCTTT CASSLASTGVGTEAFF
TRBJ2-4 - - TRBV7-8 TGTGCCAGCAGCCCGGGTGATCGGCGGGGTGCAAACATTCAGTACTTC CASSPGDRRGANIQYF
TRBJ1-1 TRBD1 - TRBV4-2 TGTGCCAGCAGCCAAGATGGGACAGGGGTCGCTCAGGTAAGGAGGATCGCTGAAGCTTTCTTT CASSQDGTGVAQVRRIAEAFF
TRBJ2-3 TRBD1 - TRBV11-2 TGTGCCAGCAGATCGGACAGGGCGACAGATACGCAGTATTTT CASRSDRATDTQYF
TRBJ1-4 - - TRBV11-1 TGTGCCAGCAGCTCGTCGAGGGGGGGAAATGAAAAACTGTTTTTT CASSSSRGGNEKLFF
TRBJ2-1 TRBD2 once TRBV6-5 TGTGCCAGCAGACTAGCGGGGGTTTACAATGAGCAGTTCTTC CASRLAGVYNEQFF
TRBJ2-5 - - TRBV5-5 TGTGCCAGCAGCTCGGCCCCGGGGCGCTTCCTTTACCAAGAGACCCAGTACTTC CASSSAPGRFLYQETQYF
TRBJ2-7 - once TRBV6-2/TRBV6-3 TGTGCCAGCAGTTTGGGACACCTCTCCTACGAGCAGTACTTC CASSLGHLSYEQYF
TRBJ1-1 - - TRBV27 TGTGCCAGCAGTTTAGTAGGGGCGGGGAACACTGAAGCTTTCTTT CASSLVGAGNTEAFF
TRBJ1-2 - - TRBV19 TGTGCCAGTAGTATAGTCGGGGACACTCGTGGCTACACCTTC CASSIVGDTRGYTF
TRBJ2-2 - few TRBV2 TGTGCCAGCCTGAAACGGCGGGACACCGGGGAGCTGTTTTTT CASLKRRDTGELFF
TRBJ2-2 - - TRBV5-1 TGCGCCAGCAGCTTGGTTGCCGGAACCGGGGAGCTGTTTTTT CASSLVAGTGELFF
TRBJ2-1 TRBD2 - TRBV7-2 TGTGCCAGCAGCTTCTCTAGCGGTCTTTACAATGAGCAGTTCTTC CASSFSSGLYNEQFF
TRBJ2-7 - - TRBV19 TGTGCCAGTAGGAGAGCGGTTGGGGGGTCCTACGAGCAGTACTTC CASRRAVGGSYEQYF
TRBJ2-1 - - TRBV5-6 TGTGCCAGCAGCCCGGACTACTCCTACAATGAGCAGTTCTTC CASSPDYSYNEQFF
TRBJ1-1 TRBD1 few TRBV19 TGTGCCAGTAGTAACCGACAGGGGGCTACAACTGAAGCTTTCTTT CASSNRQGATTEAFF
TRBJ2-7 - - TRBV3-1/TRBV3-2 TGTGCCAGCAGCCAGGGCAGGTCCTACGAGCAGTACTTC CASSQGRSYEQYF